The 2 T cell receptor beta chains in this list originate from one sample, sequenced in a study of Ad26.COV2.S vaccination and SARS-CoV-2 variants. The repertoire was sequenced with immunoSEQ multiplex PCR; TCRdb's copy has only in-frame clones and lacks some. The data hold 150,000 to 200,000 clones, with around 88% observed a single time. Material: peripheral blood, obtained after recovery from COVID-19. Receptor source: a human donor who had recovered from COVID-19.

The rearrangement joins TRBV5-6 to TRBJ2-1; TRBD2 matches 11 bases. The V segment lost 2 bases and the J segment 5 bases; nucleotides outside the gene matches: 3. The length of the CDR3 is 15 residues. Germline CDR1 SGHDT, CDR2 YYEEEE. The CDR3 nucleotides are TGTGCCAGCAGCTTCCTAGCGGGGGGCCACAATGAGCAGTTCTTC. This sequence encodes CASSFLAGGHNEQFF.

The chain combines TRBV29-1 with TRBJ2-3, with 7 bases that match TRBD1. Per germline, CDR1 SQVTM and CDR2 ANQGSEA. The CDR3 totals 16 residues. V was clipped by 6 bases and J by 0 bases; unmatched bases: 12. CDR3 sequence reads: CSVVGQLLPSTDTQYF. In DNA, the CDR3 is TGCAGCGTCGTGGGACAGTTGCTTCCTAGCACAGATACGCAGTATTTT.